Here is one T cell receptor beta chain with its context. Its antigen is still unknown. One base away there is no much larger clone; base qualities are not given. The treatment or condition label corresponds to: in vitro stimulation with specific CMV peptide epitopes to enrich CMV-specific T cells. The data belong to a study of T cell repertoires in cytomegalovirus infection (dated by TCRdb to between 2018 and 2020). For context, the study as a whole: Recently identified HLA-C-restricted CMV epitopes, whose presentation resists viral immunomodulation, were targeted by peptide stimulations together with well-studied HLA-B-restricted epitopes. The HLA type of each donor mattered for the analysis, because public TCR beta signatures pointed to carriage of CMV infection along with the matching HLA type. Study-wide findings and limitations: The ex vivo response was dominated by HLA-C-restricted CMV-specific TCR beta clonotypes, which also provided the single most frequent clonotype in two of eight donors. In both this cohort and an independent roughly 350-donor cohort, the cumulative frequency of public TCR beta family members distinguished carriers of CMV infection plus the relevant HLA type.

The instrument was an Illumina HiSeq 1500. TCRdb reran the public reads through fastp at Q25 and MiXCR, keeping productive beta chains. Rows with one shared CDR3 protein collapse into an entry with the most common genes and DNA. The sample table lists some 800,000 distinct CDR3 sequences, about 30% of them with a count of one. Together, the top ten hold around 12% of the sample. The CDR3, from cysteine to phenylalanine, totals 12 residues. The kept DNA is CDR3 alone, 36 bases in frame from the first base. The junction shows trimming of 6 bases on V and 6 bases on J, plus 11 bases between the germline ends. CDR1 and CDR2 were assigned from the germline V gene (reference sequence) as MNHEY and SMNVEV.

Sequenced material: cultured CD8+ T cells from PBMCs, taken from culture after CMV antigen stimulation. The sequence was collected from a human donor in good health (CMV status not recorded). Some clones in this sample may be carry-over from other donors' samples. The sequence links TRBV27 to TRBJ1-2, with a tentative D gene TRBD1 over 5 matching bases. The CDR3 amino acid sequence is: CASSSSGHGYTF. The nucleotide sequence reads as follows: TGTGCCAGCAGCTCCTCGGGGCATGGCTACACCTTC.